Below are 14 T cell receptor beta chains sequenced from a single sample in a study of cytomegalovirus exposure and HLA in healthy donors. The PCR employed 60 Vbeta primers together with 13 Jbeta primers. The data were produced by immunoSEQ multiplex PCR, yet TCRdb's version contains in-frame clones alone and is incomplete. This sample has about 130,000 clones, with 80% to 90% found just once. The sequenced material came from PBMCs. The receptors here all came from a woman aged 40 to 55 in good health and CMV-seropositive.

V is TRBV5-1 and J is TRBJ2-3, with D maybe TRBD1 (5 bases). The germline V gene encodes CDR1 SGHRS and CDR2 YFSETQ. CDR3 length: 16 residues. Trimming removed 5 bases at V and 2 bases at J, with 18 bases between. CDR3 residues: CASRINPTVNTDTQYF. In DNA, the CDR3 is TGCGCCAGCAGGATTAATCCGACAGTCAACACAGATACGCAGTATTTT. The full variable domain, its missing parts supplied by reference TRBV5-1 and TRBJ2-3, is KAGVTQTPRYLIKTRGQQVTLSCSPISGHRSVSWYQQTPGQGLQFLFEYFSETQRNKGNFPGRFSGRQFSNSRSEMNVSTLELGDSALYLCASRINPTVNTDTQYFGPGTRLTVL.

J is TRBJ1-2 and V is TRBV29-1; D perhaps matches TRBD1 (6 bases). The CDR3 is 16 residues long. The V end lost 1 base, the J end lost 4 bases, and 19 bases lay between the germline ends. Germline V gene lookup returns CDR1 SQVTM and CDR2 ANQGSEA. The CDR3 nucleotides are TGCAGCGTTGAAGTTAACCCCGGACAGTTAACCTATGGCTACACCTTC. Residues: CSVEVNPGQLTYGYTF.

The chain carries TRBV28 and TRBJ2-7, with D possibly matching TRBD1 (5 bases). In germline, CDR1 is MDHEN, CDR2 SYDVKM. V was clipped by 1 base and J by 4 bases, with 11 bases between them. The CDR3 covers 14 residues. The CDR3 protein is CASSLLIQGYEQYF. CDR3 bases: TGTGCCAGCAGTTTATTGATCCAGGGATACGAGCAGTACTTC.

This clone was seen a single time. The chain recombines TRBV7-9 with TRBJ1-4; 7 bases are a match to TRBD1. The germline V gene encodes CDR1 SEHNR and CDR2 FQNEAQ (reference sequence). The length of the CDR3 is 15 residues. The ends lost 4 bases at V and 3 bases at J; junction bases unmatched: 5. The CDR3, as DNA: TGTGCCAGCAGCTCCTGGACAGGACCTAATGAAAAACTGTTTTTT. Residues: CASSSWTGPNEKLFF.

The rearrangement uses TRBV13 and TRBJ2-5; 7 bases line up with TRBD1. The CDR3 totals 18 residues. J lost 1 base, V lost 5 bases, and 16 bases had no gene match. Germline values: CDR1 PRHDT, CDR2 FYEKMQ (reference sequence). The chain's CDR3 is CASSVRDSAVEGQETQYF. As DNA, the CDR3 is TGTGCCAGCAGCGTCCGGGACAGTGCAGTAGAAGGCCAAGAGACCCAGTACTTC.

The chain has TRBV9 and TRBJ1-1, with D possibly TRBD1 on 6 matching bases. Trimming shortened V by 0 bases and J by 4 bases, and 10 bases separated the two germline ends. This CDR3 region has 14 residues. Looked up from germline, CDR1 is SGDLS and CDR2 is YYNGEE. The CDR3 DNA is TGTGCCAGCAGCGTAGCTCTAGGGGGCACTGAAGCTTTCTTT. Its translation: CASSVALGGTEAFF.

This chain uses TRBV6-6 with TRBJ1-1; 8 bases agree with TRBD1. The junction had 9 bases not matched to a gene; V was cut back by 6 bases and J by 6 bases. In germline, CDR1 is MNHNY, CDR2 SVGAGI (reference sequence). This CDR3 has 14 amino acids. The CDR3 DNA reads as TGTGCCAGCAGGCAGGGGGCGAGGTTGGCTGAAGCTTTCTTT. It is translated as CASRQGARLAEAFF.

V usage is TRBV7-8 and J usage is TRBJ2-1; 7 bases are shared with TRBD1. The CDR3 has 16 residues. Germline V gene data show CDR1 as SGHVS and CDR2 as FQNEAQ. Losses at the gene ends were 5 bases for V and 2 bases for J; bases not matched to a gene: 9. CDR3 residues: CASSPPPGQPYNEQFF. CDR3 in DNA: TGTGCCAGCAGCCCCCCTCCGGGACAGCCCTACAATGAGCAGTTCTTC.

The genes are TRBV9 and TRBJ1-5; D might be TRBD1 (6 bases). Trimming left V 3 bases short and J 4 bases short, with 8 bases between. Germline CDR1 SGDLS, CDR2 YYNGEE. The CDR3 sequence is 13 residues long. The CDR3 is CASSGGQNQPQHF. As DNA, the CDR3 is TGTGCCAGCAGCGGCGGACAGAATCAGCCCCAGCATTTT.

With regard to this clone: One end of the junction does not line up with germline, which may come from a read error. The chain combines TRBV7-7 with TRBJ2-5; TRBD1 matches at 7 bases. In germline, CDR1 is SSHAT, CDR2 FNYEAQ (reference sequence). The CDR3 consists of 17 residues. CDR3 bases: TGTGCTAGCAGCCTCTCTCAACCGGGACAGCCCCAAGAGACCCAGTACTTC. Translating it yields CASSLSQPGQPQETQYF. The variable domain in full, with the rest retrieved from reference TRBV7-7 and TRBJ2-5, is GAGVSQSPRYKVTKRGQDVTLRCDPISSHATLYWYQQALGQGPEFLTYFNYEAQPDKSGLPSDRFSAERPEGSISTLTIQRTEQRDSAMYRCASSLSQPGQPQETQYFGPGTRLLVL.

This chain links TRBV7-2 with TRBJ2-2, with 9 bases aligning to TRBD1. CDR3 length: 15 residues. Germline trimming cut 7 bases from V and 5 bases from J; bases unmatched to any gene: 8. Germline loops: CDR1 SGHTA, CDR2 FQGNSA. Here the CDR3 reads CASTDRGRLTGELFF. DNA of the CDR3: TGTGCCAGCACCGACAGGGGGAGGTTAACCGGGGAGCTGTTTTTT.

V usage is TRBV5-6 and J usage is TRBJ2-7; 11 positions match TRBD1. V lost 0 bases to trimming and J lost 4 bases; unmatched junction nucleotides: 6. Germline values: CDR1 SGHDT, CDR2 YYEEEE. The CDR3 totals 16 residues. The CDR3 protein is CASSLAGQGVMYEQYF. The DNA of the CDR3 is TGTGCCAGCAGCTTGGCGGGACAGGGGGTCATGTACGAGCAGTACTTC.

In its sample, this clone was seen once. V is TRBV5-4 and J is TRBJ2-3; D call uncertain. CDR1 and CDR2 (germline): SGHNT, YYREEE (reference sequence). V dropped 4 bases and J dropped 3 bases, with 15 bases sitting between them. The CDR3 loop spans 15 amino acids. The CDR3 DNA reads as TGTGCCAGCAGCCGCCCGCCGAGATTGACAGATACGCAGTATTTT. Amino acids: CASSRPPRLTDTQYF. Together with reference TRBV5-4 and TRBJ2-3, the CDR3 gives the full variable domain: ETGVTQSPTHLIKTRGQQVTLRCSSQSGHNTVSWYQQALGQGPQFIFQYYREEENGRGNFPPRFSGLQFPNYSSELNVNALELDDSALYLCASSRPPRLTDTQYFGPGTRLTVL.

This clone has just a few counts. The chain carries TRBV15 and TRBJ1-1; no reliable D call. Trimming took off 5 bases at V and 4 bases at J, with 14 bases between the two ends. The CDR3 contains 14 residues. The germline CDR1 and CDR2 sequences are LNHNV and YYDKDF (reference sequence). The CDR3: CATSPREGFTEAFF. In nucleotides, the CDR3 is TGTGCCACCAGCCCGAGAGAGGGATTCACTGAAGCTTTCTTT.